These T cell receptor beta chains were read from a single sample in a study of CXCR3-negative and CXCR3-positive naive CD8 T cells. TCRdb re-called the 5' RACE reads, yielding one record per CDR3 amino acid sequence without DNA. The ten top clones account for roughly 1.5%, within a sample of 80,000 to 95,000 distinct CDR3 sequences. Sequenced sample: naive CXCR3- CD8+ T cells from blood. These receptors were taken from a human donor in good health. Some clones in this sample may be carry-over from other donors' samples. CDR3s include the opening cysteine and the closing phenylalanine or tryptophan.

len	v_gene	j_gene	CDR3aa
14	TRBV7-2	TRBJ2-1	CASRQQGGYNEQFF
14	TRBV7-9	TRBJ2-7	CASSSWTASYEQYF
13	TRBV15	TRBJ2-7	CATSRTWLNEQYF
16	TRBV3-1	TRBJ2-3	CASSPPGSPASDTQYF
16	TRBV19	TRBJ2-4	CASSIWDAGAKNIQYF
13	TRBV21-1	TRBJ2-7	CASSRVGIYEQYF
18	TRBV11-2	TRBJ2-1	CASSFPTRSSGGYNEQFF
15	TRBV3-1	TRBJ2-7	CASSRGQLASYEQYF
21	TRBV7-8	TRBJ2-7	CASSLDPPGDEGEHLRNEQYF
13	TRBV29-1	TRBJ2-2	CSAGSAATGELFF
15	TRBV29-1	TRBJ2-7	CSVGLWGRDSYEQYF
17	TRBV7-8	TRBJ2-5	CASTPEGLASGLKTQYF
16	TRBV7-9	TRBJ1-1	CASSQTGHLMNTEAFF
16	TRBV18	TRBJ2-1	CASSPPISQGLDEQFF
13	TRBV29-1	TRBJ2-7	CSVQTGYPYEQYF
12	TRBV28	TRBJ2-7	CASSKDSYEQYF
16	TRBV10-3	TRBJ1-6	CAISEGQEPYNSPLHF
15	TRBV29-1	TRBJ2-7	CSVIHRDPSSYEQYF
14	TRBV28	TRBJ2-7	CASSSPISSYEQYF
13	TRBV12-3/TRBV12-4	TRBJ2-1	CASTLGGPNEQFF
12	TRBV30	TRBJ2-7	CAGYSTGHRQYF
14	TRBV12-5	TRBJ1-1	CASGLDGLNTEAFF
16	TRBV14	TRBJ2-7	CASSQDLGGGTYEQYF
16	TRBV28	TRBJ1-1	CASSYPTGAILAEAFF
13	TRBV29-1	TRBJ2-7	CSVDPGDSYEQYF
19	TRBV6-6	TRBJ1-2	CASSYSQGFQRTANYGYTF
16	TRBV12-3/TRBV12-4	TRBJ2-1	CASSPLAGVAYNEQFF
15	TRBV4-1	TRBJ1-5	CASSASGGGNQPQHF
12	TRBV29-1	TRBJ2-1	CSVSPGGSEQFF
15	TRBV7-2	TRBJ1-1	CASSLLGQANTEAFF
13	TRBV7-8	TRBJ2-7	CASSQTPPYEQYF
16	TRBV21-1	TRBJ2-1	CASASGGSSSYNEQFF
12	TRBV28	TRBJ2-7	CASSKDNYEQYF
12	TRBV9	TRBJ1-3	CASSPHGKTIYF
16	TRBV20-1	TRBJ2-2	CSAYRLLAGDTGELFF
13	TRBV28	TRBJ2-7	CASSLLGLYEQYF
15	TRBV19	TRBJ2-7	CASSKVRDGLYEQYF
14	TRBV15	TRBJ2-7	CATSNTDGHYEQYF
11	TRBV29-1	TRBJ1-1	CSVEKNTEAFF
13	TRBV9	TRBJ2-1	CASNPEGNNEQFF
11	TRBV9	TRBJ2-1	CASSVGTAQFF
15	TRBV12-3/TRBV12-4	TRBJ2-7	CASSTQGTGNYEQYF
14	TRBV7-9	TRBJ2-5	CASSSYWAEETQYF
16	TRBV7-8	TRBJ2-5	CASSNRLAGGQETQYF
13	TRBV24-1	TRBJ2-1	CATSEPGDNEQFF
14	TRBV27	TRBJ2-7	CASSLKGTSYEQYF
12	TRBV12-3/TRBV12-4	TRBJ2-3	CASSPRSDTQYF
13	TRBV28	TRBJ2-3	CASSEQESDTQYF
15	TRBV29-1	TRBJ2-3	CSAIPSGGLTDTQYF
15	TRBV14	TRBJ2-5	CASSQDILLEETQYF
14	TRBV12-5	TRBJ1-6	CASGPDRVSSPLHF
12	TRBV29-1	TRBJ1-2	CSAGSESYGYTF
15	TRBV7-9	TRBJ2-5	CASSSLQGLGETQYF
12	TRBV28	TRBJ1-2	CASSSSNYGYTF
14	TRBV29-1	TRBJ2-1	CSAEGGGGYNEQFF
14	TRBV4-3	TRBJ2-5	CASSQDRLQETQYF
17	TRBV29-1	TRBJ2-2	CSVVMPAPSRVTGELFF
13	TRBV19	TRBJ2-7	CASSITESYEQYF
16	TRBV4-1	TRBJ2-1	CASSRPGQGMDSEQFF